Listed below are T cell receptor beta chains from one sample, sequenced in a study of T cell repertoires in cytomegalovirus infection. TCRdb re-called the reads through MiXCR, storing one row per CDR3 protein. Of roughly 160,000 distinct CDR3 sequences in the sample, 20% to 25% were seen once. For these receptors, no antigen is known. The sequencing used CD8+ T cells from cultured PBMCs, collected from culture after CMV antigen stimulation. These receptors all come from a human donor in good health (CMV status not recorded). Some clones in this sample may be carry-over from other donors' samples. Each CDR3 is given with its conserved first and last residue. Fields, in order: V gene, J gene, clone size, D gene, CDR3 protein, CDR3 DNA. D genes are given only for firm matches. Rows may omit the clone size; those that give it use once, few, many or a size class.

TRBV7-9	TRBJ2-7	few	NA	CASSLGGISYEQYF	TGTGCCAGCAGCTTAGGCGGGATCTCCTACGAGCAGTACTTC
TRBV7-9	TRBJ1-1	NA	NA	CASSPRQMNTEAFF	TGTGCCAGCAGCCCAAGACAGATGAACACTGAAGCTTTCTTT
TRBV5-6	TRBJ2-5	few	NA	CASSLGIPQETQYF	TGTGCCAGCAGCTTGGGGATCCCCCAAGAGACCCAGTACTTC
TRBV28	TRBJ2-2	NA	NA	CASSPLTGELFF	TGTGCCAGCAGTCCCCTCACCGGGGAGCTGTTTTTT
TRBV30	TRBJ2-3	NA	NA	CAWSAIRDTSTDTQYF	TGTGCCTGGAGTGCGATCCGGGACACTAGCACAGATACGCAGTATTTT
TRBV12-3/TRBV12-4	TRBJ1-2	few	NA	CASSLNGARGGYTF	TGTGCCAGCAGCCTCAACGGGGCACGCGGTGGCTACACCTTC
TRBV27	TRBJ2-7	NA	TRBD2	CASSTPGLAVYEQYF	TGTGCCAGCAGTACTCCGGGACTAGCGGTCTACGAGCAGTACTTC
TRBV18	TRBJ2-5	few	NA	CASSQVPAETQYF	TGTGCCAGCTCACAGGTTCCCGCGGAGACCCAGTACTTC
TRBV7-9	TRBJ1-2	once	NA	CASNRGLHYGYTF	TGTGCCAGCAACCGCGGGCTCCACTATGGCTACACCTTC
TRBV7-9	TRBJ1-2	few	TRBD1	CADRDRVEGYTF	TGTGCCGACAGAGACAGGGTTGAGGGCTACACCTTC
TRBV7-2	TRBJ1-2	NA	NA	CASSLGSGNTF	TGTGCCAGCAGCTTAGGGTCGGGGAACACCTTC
TRBV6-6	TRBJ2-7	NA	NA	CASSYSGGAPSVEQYF	TGTGCCAGCAGTTACTCTGGTGGGGCACCGTCGGTCGAGCAGTACTTC
TRBV12-3/TRBV12-4	TRBJ2-3	few	NA	CASSAYRRGHTDTQYF	TGTGCCAGCAGTGCCTATAGGCGGGGGCACACAGATACGCAGTATTTT
TRBV7-8	TRBJ2-2	NA	TRBD1	CASSRQGATGELFF	TGTGCCAGCAGCCGACAGGGGGCCACCGGGGAGCTGTTTTTT
TRBV7-2	TRBJ2-1	few	NA	CASSLGSGGPYNEQFF	TGTGCCAGCAGCTTAGGGAGCGGCGGACCCTACAATGAGCAGTTCTTC
TRBV20-1	TRBJ2-7	NA	NA	CSARDTRDYEQYF	TGCAGTGCTAGAGATACGAGGGACTACGAGCAGTACTTC
TRBV7-6	TRBJ1-1	NA	NA	CASSLKAGGTEAFF	TGTGCCAGCAGCTTAAAGGCAGGAGGTACTGAAGCTTTCTTT
TRBV9	TRBJ1-1	few	NA	CASSVETSGVGTEAFF	TGTGCCAGCAGCGTAGAAACTTCGGGGGTAGGCACTGAAGCTTTCTTT